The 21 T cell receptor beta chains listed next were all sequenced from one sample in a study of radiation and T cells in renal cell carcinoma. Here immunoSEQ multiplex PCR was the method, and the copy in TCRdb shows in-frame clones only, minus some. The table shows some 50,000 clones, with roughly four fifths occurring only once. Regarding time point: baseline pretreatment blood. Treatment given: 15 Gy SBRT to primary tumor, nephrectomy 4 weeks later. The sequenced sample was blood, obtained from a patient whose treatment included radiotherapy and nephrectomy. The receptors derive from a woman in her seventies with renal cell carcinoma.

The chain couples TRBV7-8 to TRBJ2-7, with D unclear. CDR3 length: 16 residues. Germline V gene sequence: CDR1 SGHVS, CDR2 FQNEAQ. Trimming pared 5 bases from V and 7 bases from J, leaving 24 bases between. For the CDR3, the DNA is TGTGCCAGCAGCCCAACGCCGGGCCCCTTGGAGTGGGAGCAGTACTTC. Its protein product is CASSPTPGPLEWEQYF.

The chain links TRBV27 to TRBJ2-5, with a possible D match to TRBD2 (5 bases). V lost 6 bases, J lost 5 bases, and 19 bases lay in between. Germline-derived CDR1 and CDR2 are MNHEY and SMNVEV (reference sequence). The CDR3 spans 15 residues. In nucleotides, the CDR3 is TGTGCCAGCAGGGTCTCCGGACTGACGGGGGAGACCCAGTACTTC. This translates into CASRVSGLTGETQYF.

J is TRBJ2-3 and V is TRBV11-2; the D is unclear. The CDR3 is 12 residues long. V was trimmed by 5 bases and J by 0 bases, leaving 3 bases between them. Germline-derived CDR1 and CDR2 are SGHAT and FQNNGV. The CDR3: CASSQSTDTQYF. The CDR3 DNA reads TGTGCCAGCAGCCAGAGCACAGATACGCAGTATTTT. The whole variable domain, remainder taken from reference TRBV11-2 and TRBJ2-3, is EAGVAQSPRYKIIEKRQSVAFWCNPISGHATLYWYQQILGQGPKLLIQFQNNGVVDDSQLPKDRFSAERLKGVDSTLKIQPAKLEDSAVYLCASSQSTDTQYFGPGTRLTVL.

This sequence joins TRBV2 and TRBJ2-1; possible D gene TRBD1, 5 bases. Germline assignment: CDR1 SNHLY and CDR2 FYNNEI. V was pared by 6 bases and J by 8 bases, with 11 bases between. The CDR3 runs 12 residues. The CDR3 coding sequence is TGTGCCAGCAGAATTTTCAGGGATGAGCAGTTCTTC. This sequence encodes CASRIFRDEQFF.

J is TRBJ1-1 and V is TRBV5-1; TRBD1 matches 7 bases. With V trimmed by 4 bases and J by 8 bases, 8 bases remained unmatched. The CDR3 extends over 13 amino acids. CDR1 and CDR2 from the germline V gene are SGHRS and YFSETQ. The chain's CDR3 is CASSPLGQEEAFF. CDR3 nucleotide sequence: TGCGCCAGCAGCCCTCTTGGACAGGAAGAAGCTTTCTTT.

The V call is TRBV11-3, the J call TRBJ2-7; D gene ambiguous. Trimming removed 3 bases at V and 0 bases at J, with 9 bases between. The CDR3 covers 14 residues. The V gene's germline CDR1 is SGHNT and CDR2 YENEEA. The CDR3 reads CASSLGLPSYEQYF. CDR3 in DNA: TGTGCCAGCAGCTTGGGCCTGCCCTCCTACGAGCAGTACTTC.

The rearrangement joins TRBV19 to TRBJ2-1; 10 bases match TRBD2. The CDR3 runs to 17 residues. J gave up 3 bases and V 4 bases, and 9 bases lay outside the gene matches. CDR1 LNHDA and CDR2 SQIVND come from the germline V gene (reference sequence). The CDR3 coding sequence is TGTGCCAGTAGTACGAATAGCGGGGGGAACCTCTACAATGAGCAGTTCTTC. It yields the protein CASSTNSGGNLYNEQFF.

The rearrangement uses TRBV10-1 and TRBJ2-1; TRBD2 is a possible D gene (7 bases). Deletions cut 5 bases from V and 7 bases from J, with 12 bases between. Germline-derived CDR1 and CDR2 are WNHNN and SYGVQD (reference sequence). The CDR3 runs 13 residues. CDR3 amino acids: CASSLGGENEQFF. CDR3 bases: TGCGCCAGCAGTTTAGGGGGGGAAAATGAGCAGTTCTTC.

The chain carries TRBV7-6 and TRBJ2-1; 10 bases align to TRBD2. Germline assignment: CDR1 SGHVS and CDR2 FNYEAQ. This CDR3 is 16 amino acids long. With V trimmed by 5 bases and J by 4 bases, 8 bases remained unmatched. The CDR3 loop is CASSRGGAGGYNEQFF. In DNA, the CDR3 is TGTGCCAGCAGCCGGGGCGGAGCGGGAGGGTACAATGAGCAGTTCTTC.

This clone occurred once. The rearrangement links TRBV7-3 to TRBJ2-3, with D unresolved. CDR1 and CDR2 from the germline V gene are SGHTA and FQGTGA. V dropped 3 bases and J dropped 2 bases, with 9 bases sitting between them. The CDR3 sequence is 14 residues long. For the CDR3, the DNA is TGTGCCAGCAGCTTGGGCTCGATCACAGATACGCAGTATTTT. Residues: CASSLGSITDTQYF. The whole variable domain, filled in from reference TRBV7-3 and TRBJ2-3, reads GAGVSQTPSNKVTEKGKYVELRCDPISGHTALYWYRQSLGQGPEFLIYFQGTGAADDSGLPNDRFFAVRPEGSVSTLKIQRTERGDSAVYLCASSLGSITDTQYFGPGTRLTVL.

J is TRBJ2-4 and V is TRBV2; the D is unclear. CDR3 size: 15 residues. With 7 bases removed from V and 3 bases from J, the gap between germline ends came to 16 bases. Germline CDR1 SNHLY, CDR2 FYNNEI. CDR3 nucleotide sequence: TGTGCCAGCAATGCGGTGACGGTAGGCAAAAACATTCAGTACTTC. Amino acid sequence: CASNAVTVGKNIQYF.

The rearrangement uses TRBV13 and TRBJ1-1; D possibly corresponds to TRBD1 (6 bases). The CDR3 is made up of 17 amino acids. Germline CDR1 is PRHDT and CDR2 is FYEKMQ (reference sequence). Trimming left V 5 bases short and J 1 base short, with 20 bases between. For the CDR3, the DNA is TGTGCCAGCAGCCAAACAGGGCTCAGTCTGCGGAACACTGAAGCTTTCTTT. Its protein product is CASSQTGLSLRNTEAFF. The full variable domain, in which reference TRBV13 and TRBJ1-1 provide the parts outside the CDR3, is AAGVIQSPRHLIKEKRETATLKCYPIPRHDTVYWYQQGPGQDPQFLISFYEKMQSDKGSIPDRFSAQQFSDYHSELNMSSLELGDSALYFCASSQTGLSLRNTEAFFGQGTRLTVV.

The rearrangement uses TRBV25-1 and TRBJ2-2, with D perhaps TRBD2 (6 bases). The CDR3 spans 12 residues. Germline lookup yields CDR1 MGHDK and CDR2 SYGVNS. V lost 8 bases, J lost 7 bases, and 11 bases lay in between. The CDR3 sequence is CASHAGGGELFF. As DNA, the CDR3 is TGTGCCAGCCACGCCGGGGGCGGGGAGCTGTTTTTT.

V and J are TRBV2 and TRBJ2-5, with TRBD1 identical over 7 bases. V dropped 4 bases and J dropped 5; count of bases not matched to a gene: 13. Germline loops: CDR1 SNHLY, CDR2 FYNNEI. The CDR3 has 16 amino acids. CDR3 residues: CASSGQGGSLPETQYF. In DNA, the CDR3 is TGTGCCAGCAGTGGACAGGGCGGGTCCCTCCCGGAGACCCAGTACTTC.

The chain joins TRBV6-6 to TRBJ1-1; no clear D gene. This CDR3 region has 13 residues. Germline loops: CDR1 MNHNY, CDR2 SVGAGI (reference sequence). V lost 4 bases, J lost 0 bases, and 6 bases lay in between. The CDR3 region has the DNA TGTGCCAGCAGTTCAGGACTGAACACTGAAGCTTTCTTT. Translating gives CASSSGLNTEAFF.

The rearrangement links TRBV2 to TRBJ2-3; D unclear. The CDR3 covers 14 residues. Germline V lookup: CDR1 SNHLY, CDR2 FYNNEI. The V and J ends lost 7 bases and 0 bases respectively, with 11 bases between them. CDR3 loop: CASTQRLSTDTQYF. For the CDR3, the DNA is TGTGCCAGCACTCAACGGTTAAGCACAGATACGCAGTATTTT.

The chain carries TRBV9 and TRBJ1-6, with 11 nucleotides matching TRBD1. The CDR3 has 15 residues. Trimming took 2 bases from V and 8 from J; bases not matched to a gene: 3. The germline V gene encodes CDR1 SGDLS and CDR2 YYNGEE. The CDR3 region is CASSVGTGGYSPLHF. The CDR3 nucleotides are TGTGCCAGCAGCGTTGGGACAGGGGGATATTCACCCCTCCACTTT.

This chain's CDR3 is CASSYDRVRSTEAFF. CDR3 DNA: TGTGCCAGCAGTTACGACAGGGTTAGAAGCACTGAAGCTTTCTTT. The chain links TRBV6-5 to TRBJ1-1, with 7 bases aligning to TRBD1. Germline-derived CDR1 and CDR2 are MNHEY and SVGAGI. The CDR3 is 15 amino acids. After removal of 2 bases from V and 4 bases from J, the junction contained 7 bases not matched to a gene.

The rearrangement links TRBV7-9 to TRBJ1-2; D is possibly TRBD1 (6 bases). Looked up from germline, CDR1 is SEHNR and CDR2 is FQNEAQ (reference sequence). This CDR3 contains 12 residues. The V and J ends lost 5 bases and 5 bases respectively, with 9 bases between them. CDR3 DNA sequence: TGTGCCAGCAGCCTACAGGGTTATGGCTACACCTTC. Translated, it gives CASSLQGYGYTF.

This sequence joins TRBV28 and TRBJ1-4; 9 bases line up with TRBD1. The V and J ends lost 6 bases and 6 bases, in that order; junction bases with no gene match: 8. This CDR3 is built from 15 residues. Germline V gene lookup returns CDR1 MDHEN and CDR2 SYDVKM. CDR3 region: CASSRTGAGDEKLFF. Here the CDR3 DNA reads TGTGCCAGCAGCAGGACAGGGGCCGGGGATGAAAAACTGTTTTTT.

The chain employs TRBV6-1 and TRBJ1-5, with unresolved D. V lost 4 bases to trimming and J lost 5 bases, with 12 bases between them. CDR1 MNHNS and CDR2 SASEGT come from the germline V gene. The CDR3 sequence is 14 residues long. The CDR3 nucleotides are TGTGCCAGCAGTGGTACAGCGATCTATCAGCCCCAGCATTTT. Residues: CASSGTAIYQPQHF.